The 17 T cell receptor beta chains reported below all come from one sample, sequenced in a study of blood T cell repertoires in COVID-19. The protocol was immunoSEQ multiplex PCR, while the TCRdb copy is restricted to in-frame clones and leaves out a portion. Among 200,000 to 250,000 clones listed, approximately 80% were seen once. The sample taken for sequencing was peripheral blood. These receptors came from a woman over 75 with COVID-19, enrolled during active disease.

This chain connects TRBV2 to TRBJ1-3; D is perhaps TRBD1 (5 bases). V lost 6 bases and J 4 bases, leaving 13 bases between the germline ends. The CDR3 spans 14 residues. Germline V gene data show CDR1 as SNHLY and CDR2 as FYNNEI. The CDR3 spells CASRAGTSGNTIYF. CDR3 DNA sequence: TGTGCCAGCAGGGCCGGGACTTCGGGAAACACCATATATTTT.

This chain uses TRBV20-1 with TRBJ1-1; D ambiguous. Germline-derived CDR1 and CDR2 are DFQATT and SNEGSKA (reference sequence). This CDR3 is 13 amino acids long. With 3 bases removed from V and 3 bases from J, the gap between germline ends came to 11 bases. The CDR3 sequence: CSASSLGYTEAFF. In DNA form, the CDR3 reads TGCAGTGCTAGTTCCCTAGGTTACACTGAAGCTTTCTTT.

The chain combines TRBV3-1 (or the pseudogene TRBV3-2) with TRBJ2-3, with 13 bases that match TRBD2. Germline CDR1 LGHDT, CDR2 YNNKEL (reference sequence). V gave up 2 bases and J gave up 5 bases; unmatched junction bases: 19. This CDR3 contains 21 residues. The CDR3 DNA follows: TGTGCCAGCAGCCAAACACCGCTGGGGGAAATAACTAGCGGGAGGGGAGATACGCAGTATTTT. Its translation is CASSQTPLGEITSGRGDTQYF.

The chain links TRBV3-1 (or the pseudogene TRBV3-2) to TRBJ1-4; unclear D gene. The length of the CDR3 is 12 residues. Deletions cut 0 bases from V and 12 bases from J, with 8 bases between. Germline assignment: CDR1 LGHDT and CDR2 YNNKEL (reference sequence). This CDR3 is CASSQDDRELFF. As DNA, the CDR3 is TGTGCCAGCAGCCAAGATGATCGGGAACTGTTTTTT.

This clone was recorded only once. The rearrangement links TRBV18 to TRBJ2-3, with 8 bases aligning to TRBD2. V shed 6 bases and J 4 bases; nucleotides not matched to a gene: 9. The germline V gene encodes CDR1 KGHSH and CDR2 LQKENI. The CDR3 loop spans 15 amino acids. This CDR3 reads CASSSGGALSDTQYF. DNA of the CDR3: TGTGCCAGCTCCTCGGGAGGGGCTTTGTCAGATACGCAGTATTTT.

This clone was observed once. This chain joins TRBV28 and TRBJ1-4, with 12 bases aligning to TRBD1. The CDR3 sequence is 16 residues long. The J segment lost 8 bases and the V segment lost 4 bases, leaving 8 bases of the junction unmatched. Germline V gene data show CDR1 as MDHEN and CDR2 as SYDVKM. The CDR3: CASSSGTGGPGEKLFF. For the CDR3, the DNA is TGTGCCAGCAGTTCTGGGACAGGGGGCCCCGGGGAAAAACTGTTTTTT.

The chain has TRBV6-5 and TRBJ2-5, with D possibly TRBD2 on 6 matching bases. This CDR3 has 13 amino acids. V lost 5 bases and J 5 bases, leaving 12 bases between the germline ends. Germline-derived CDR1 and CDR2 are MNHEY and SVGAGI. CDR3 sequence reads: CASSRGSGETQYF. CDR3 sequence (DNA): TGTGCCAGCAGTCGGGGGTCGGGGGAGACCCAGTACTTC.

The V and J genes are TRBV19 and TRBJ1-2, with 8 bases lining up with TRBD1. V dropped 6 bases and J dropped 2; count of bases not matched to a gene: 8. The CDR3 covers 15 residues. Per the germline V gene, CDR1 is LNHDA and CDR2 is SQIVND (reference sequence). This CDR3 reads CASRSRGQGNYGYTF. As DNA, the CDR3 is TGTGCCAGTAGATCCCGCGGACAGGGAAACTATGGCTACACCTTC.

This chain uses TRBV28 with TRBJ1-2; D might be TRBD1 (6 bases). Germline V gene data show CDR1 as MDHEN and CDR2 as SYDVKM. This CDR3 is built from 13 residues. The V end lost 8 bases, the J end lost 0 bases, and 10 bases lay between the germline ends. The CDR3 coding sequence is TGTGCCAGCGGCCGGACAGCTAACTATGGCTACACCTTC. Encoded protein: CASGRTANYGYTF.

This clone came up a few times. The rearrangement links TRBV5-8 to TRBJ2-5; D is unclear. Germline lookup yields CDR1 SGHTS and CDR2 YDEGEE. The length of the CDR3 is 13 residues. The germline V and J ends were trimmed by 4 bases and 4 bases, with 11 bases remaining between them. The chain's CDR3 is CASSAANPETQYF. The CDR3 region has the DNA TGTGCCAGCAGCGCGGCCAACCCAGAGACCCAGTACTTC.

This chain joins TRBV4-2 and TRBJ2-1; 10 nucleotides agree with TRBD2. V lost 4 bases, J lost 3 bases, and 6 bases stayed unmatched. Germline values: CDR1 LGHNA, CDR2 YNFKEQ. The CDR3 is 16 amino acids. CDR3: CASSLRTSGNYNEQFF. CDR3 in DNA: TGTGCCAGCAGCCTCCGGACTAGCGGAAACTACAATGAGCAGTTCTTC.

The rearrangement uses TRBV19 and TRBJ1-5, with D possibly matching TRBD1 (6 bases). The CDR3 extends over 15 amino acids. Germline assignment: CDR1 LNHDA and CDR2 SQIVND (reference sequence). Deletions cut 8 bases from V and 5 bases from J, with 19 bases between. The CDR3 nucleotides read TGTGCCAGTCGCACCTCATCAGGGGCCCATCAGCCCCAGCATTTT. Translated, it gives CASRTSSGAHQPQHF. Combining the CDR3 with reference TRBV19 and TRBJ1-5 gives the whole variable domain DGGITQSPKYLFRKEGQNVTLSCEQNLNHDAMYWYRQDPGQGLRLIYYSQIVNDFQKGDIAEGYSVSREKKESFPLTVTSAQKNPTAFYLCASRTSSGAHQPQHFGDGTRLSIL.

The chain joins TRBV5-6 to TRBJ2-4, with 7 bases lining up with TRBD2. V lost 4 bases, J lost 1 base, and 11 bases stayed unmatched. The CDR3 totals 17 residues. Germline V gene sequence: CDR1 SGHDT, CDR2 YYEEEE. CDR3: CASSPRGRGEAKNIQYF. The CDR3 DNA is TGTGCCAGCAGCCCTCGGGGCCGGGGGGAGGCCAAAAACATTCAGTACTTC.

Of note for this clone: The germline gene is not matched at one end of the junction; a read error may be the cause. J is TRBJ2-2 and V is TRBV2, with a weak D call TRBD1 (5 bases). Germline V gene sequence: CDR1 SNHLY, CDR2 FYNNEI. The CDR3 covers 16 residues. CDR3 in DNA: TGTGCCAGCAGTGGCCAGGGTACCGCGAACGCCGGGGAGCTGTTTTTT. Its translation: CASSGQGTANAGELFF. The full variable domain, with the rest looked up from reference TRBV2 and TRBJ2-2, is EPEVTQTPSHQVTQMGQEVILRCVPISNHLYFYWYRQILGQKVEFLVSFYNNEISEKSEIFDDQFSVERPDGSNFTLKIRSTKLEDSAMYFCASSGQGTANAGELFFGEGSRLTVL.

The rearrangement links TRBV5-1 to TRBJ1-6, with D perhaps matching TRBD1 (5 bases). This CDR3 has 14 residues. Germline V CDR1 and CDR2: SGHRS, YFSETQ. V lost 4 bases to trimming and J lost 6 bases, with 11 bases between them. The CDR3 is CASSITGLNSPLHF. In DNA, the CDR3 is TGCGCCAGCAGCATAACAGGTCTTAATTCACCCCTCCACTTT. Together with reference TRBV5-1 and TRBJ1-6, the CDR3 gives the full variable domain: KAGVTQTPRYLIKTRGQQVTLSCSPISGHRSVSWYQQTPGQGLQFLFEYFSETQRNKGNFPGRFSGRQFSNSRSEMNVSTLELGDSALYLCASSITGLNSPLHFGNGTRLTVT.

This chain connects TRBV28 to TRBJ1-3; D remains ambiguous. V shed 3 bases and J shed 2 bases, with 5 bases lying between them. The V gene's germline CDR1 is MDHEN and CDR2 SYDVKM. The CDR3 extends over 13 amino acids. For the CDR3, the DNA is TGTGCCAGCAGTTTGGCTGCTGGAAACACCATATATTTT. It is translated as CASSLAAGNTIYF. Combining the CDR3 with reference TRBV28 and TRBJ1-3 gives the whole variable domain DVKVTQSSRYLVKRTGEKVFLECVQDMDHENMFWYRQDPGLGLRLIYFSYDVKMKEKGDIPEGYSVSREKKERFSLILESASTNQTSMYLCASSLAAGNTIYFGEGSWLTVV.

The CDR3 loop is CASKPPGGIGEKLFF. The CDR3 DNA follows: TGTGCCAGCAAACCTCCCGGGGGGATCGGAGAAAAACTGTTTTTT. The rearrangement joins TRBV27 to TRBJ1-4; D may be TRBD1 (5 bases). The V end lost 7 bases, the J end lost 8 bases, and 20 bases lay between the germline ends. The CDR3 is 15 amino acids. Per the germline V gene, CDR1 is MNHEY and CDR2 is SMNVEV (reference sequence).